The T cell receptor beta chain described here comes from a study of tumor-infiltrating lymphocytes in primary liver carcinoma. CDR1 is SGHAT, CDR2 FQDESV, per germline (reference sequence). CDR3 length: 15 amino acids. J lost 6 bases, V lost 5 bases, and 12 bases had no gene match. Unsorted bulk tissue, about 19-32 mg of it, served as the source for co-extraction of RNA and DNA. Sample share makes this clonotype medium-sized. Priming with a constant-region primer yielded TCR beta cDNA from 450 to 600 ng total RNA. For TCR beta, libraries were produced by three nested multiplex PCR rounds using slightly modified ARM-PCR. TRBV1-TRBV30 forward and Cbeta reverse primers drove the first two roughly 11-cycle rounds. TCRdb redid the calling of the multiplex PCR reads with MiXCR, one entry per CDR3 protein. The data contain 60,000 to 90,000 distinct CDR3 sequences, 55% to 75% of them seen just once; the ten biggest clones take up 28%.

The gene calls are TRBV11-1 and TRBJ2-7, with TRBD1 matching 8 bases. The sequenced sample consisted of liver tumor tissue from sampling region 4. This sample's subset: tumor region T4, right-lateral pole. This clonotype originated in a man in his forties or fifties with primary liver carcinoma and hepatitis B virus infection. CDR3 protein: CASSLGQGIIGEQYF. The CDR3 DNA follows: TGTGCCAGCAGCCTTGGACAGGGAATAATTGGCGAGCAGTACTTC.